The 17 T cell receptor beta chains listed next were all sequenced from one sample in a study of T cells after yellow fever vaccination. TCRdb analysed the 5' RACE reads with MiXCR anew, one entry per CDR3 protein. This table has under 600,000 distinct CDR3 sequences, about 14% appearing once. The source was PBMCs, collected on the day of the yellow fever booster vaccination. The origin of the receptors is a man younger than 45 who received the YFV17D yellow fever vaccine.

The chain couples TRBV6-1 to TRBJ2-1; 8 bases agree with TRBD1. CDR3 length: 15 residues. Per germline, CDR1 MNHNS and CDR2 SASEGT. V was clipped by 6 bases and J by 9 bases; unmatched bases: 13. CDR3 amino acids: CASSLRGQGAREQFF. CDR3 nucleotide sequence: TGTGCCAGCAGCCTACGTGGGCAGGGGGCGCGTGAGCAGTTCTTC.

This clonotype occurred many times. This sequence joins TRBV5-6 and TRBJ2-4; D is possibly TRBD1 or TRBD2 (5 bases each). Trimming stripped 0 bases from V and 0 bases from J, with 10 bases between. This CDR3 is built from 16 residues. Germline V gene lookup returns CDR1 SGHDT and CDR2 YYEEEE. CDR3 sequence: CASSLVGDLAKNIQYF. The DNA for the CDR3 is TGTGCCAGCAGCTTGGTCGGGGACCTAGCCAAAAACATTCAGTACTTC.

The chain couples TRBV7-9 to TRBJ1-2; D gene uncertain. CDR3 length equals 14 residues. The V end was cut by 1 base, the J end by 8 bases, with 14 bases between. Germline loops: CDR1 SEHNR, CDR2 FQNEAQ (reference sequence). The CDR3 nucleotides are TGTGCCAGCAGCTTAGAGACCGTCGTGGTCGGCTACACCTTC. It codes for CASSLETVVVGYTF.

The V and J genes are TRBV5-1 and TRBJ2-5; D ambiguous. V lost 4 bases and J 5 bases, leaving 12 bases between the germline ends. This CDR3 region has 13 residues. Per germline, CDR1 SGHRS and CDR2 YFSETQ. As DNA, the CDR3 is TGCGCCAGCAGCCGTCCCGGTTTGGAGACCCAGTACTTC. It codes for CASSRPGLETQYF.

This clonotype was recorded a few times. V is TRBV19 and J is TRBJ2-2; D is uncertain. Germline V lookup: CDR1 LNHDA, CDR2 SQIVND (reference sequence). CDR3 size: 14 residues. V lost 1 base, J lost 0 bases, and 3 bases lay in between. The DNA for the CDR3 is TGTGCCAGTAGTATAGGAGCGAACACCGGGGAGCTGTTTTTT. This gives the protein CASSIGANTGELFF.

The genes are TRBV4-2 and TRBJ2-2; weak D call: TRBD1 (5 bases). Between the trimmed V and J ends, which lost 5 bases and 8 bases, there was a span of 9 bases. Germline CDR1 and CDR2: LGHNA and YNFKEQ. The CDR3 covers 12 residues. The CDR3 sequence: CASSTQGGELFF. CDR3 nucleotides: TGTGCCAGCAGCACCCAGGGAGGGGAGCTGTTTTTT.

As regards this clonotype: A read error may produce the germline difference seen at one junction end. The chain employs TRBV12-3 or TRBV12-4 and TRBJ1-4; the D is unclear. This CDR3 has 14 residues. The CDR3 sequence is CASSYEATKEKLFF. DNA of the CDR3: TGTGCCAGCAGTTATGAGGCAACTAAGGAAAAACTGTTTTTT.

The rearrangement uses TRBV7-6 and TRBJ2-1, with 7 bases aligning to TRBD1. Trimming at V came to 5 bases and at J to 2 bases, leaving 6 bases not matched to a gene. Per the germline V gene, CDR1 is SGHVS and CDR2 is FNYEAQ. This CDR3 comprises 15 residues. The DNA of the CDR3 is TGTGCCAGCAGCCCTGACAGGGTGGCCTACAATGAGCAGTTCTTC. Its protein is CASSPDRVAYNEQFF.

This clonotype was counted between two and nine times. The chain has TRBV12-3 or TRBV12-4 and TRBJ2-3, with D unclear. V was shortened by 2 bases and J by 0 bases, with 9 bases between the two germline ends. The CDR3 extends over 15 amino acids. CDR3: CASSLKRLSTDTQYF. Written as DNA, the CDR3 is TGTGCCAGCAGTTTAAAACGGCTAAGCACAGATACGCAGTATTTT.

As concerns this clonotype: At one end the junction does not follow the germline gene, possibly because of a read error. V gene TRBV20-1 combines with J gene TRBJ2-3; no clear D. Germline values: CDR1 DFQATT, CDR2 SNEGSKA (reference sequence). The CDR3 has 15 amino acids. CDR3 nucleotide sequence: TGCTGTGCTAGACCAAGCACAACCCTCACAGATACGCAGTATTTT. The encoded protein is CCARPSTTLTDTQYF.

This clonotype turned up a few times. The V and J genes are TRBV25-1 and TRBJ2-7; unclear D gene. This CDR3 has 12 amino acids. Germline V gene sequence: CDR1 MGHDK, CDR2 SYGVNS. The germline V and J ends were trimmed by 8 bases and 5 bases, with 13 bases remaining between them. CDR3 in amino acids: CASQNQVNEQYF. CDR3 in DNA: TGTGCCAGCCAGAACCAGGTGAACGAGCAGTACTTC.

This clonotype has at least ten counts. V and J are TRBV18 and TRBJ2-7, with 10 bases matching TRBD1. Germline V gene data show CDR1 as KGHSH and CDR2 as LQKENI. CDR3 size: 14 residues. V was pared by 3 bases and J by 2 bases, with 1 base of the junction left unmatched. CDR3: CASSPGQGPYEQYF. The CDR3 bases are TGTGCCAGCTCACCGGGACAGGGGCCCTACGAGCAGTACTTC.

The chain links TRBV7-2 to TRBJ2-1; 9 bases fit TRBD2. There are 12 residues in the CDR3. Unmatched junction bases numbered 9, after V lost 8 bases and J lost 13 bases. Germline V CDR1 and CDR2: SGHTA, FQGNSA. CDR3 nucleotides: TGTGCCAGCGGCCCTACTAGCGGGTTTCAGTTCTTC. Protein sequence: CASGPTSGFQFF. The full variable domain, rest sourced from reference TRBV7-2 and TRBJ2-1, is GAGVSQSPSNKVTEKGKDVELRCDPISGHTALYWYRQSLGQGLEFLIYFQGNSAPDKSGLPSDRFSAERTGGSVSTLTIQRTQQEDSAVYLCASGPTSGFQFFGPGTRLTVL.

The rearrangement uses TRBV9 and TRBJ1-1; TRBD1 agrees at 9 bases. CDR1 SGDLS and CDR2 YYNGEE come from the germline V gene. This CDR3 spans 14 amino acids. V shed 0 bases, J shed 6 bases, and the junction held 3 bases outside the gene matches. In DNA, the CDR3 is TGTGCCAGCAGCGTAGGACAGGGGGTCGCTGAAGCTTTCTTT. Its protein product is CASSVGQGVAEAFF.

The CDR3 is CSAQGANQPQHF. The DNA of the CDR3 is TGCAGTGCTCAGGGGGCAAATCAGCCCCAGCATTTT. V gene TRBV20-1 combines with J gene TRBJ1-5; 8 bases fit TRBD1. This CDR3 is built from 12 residues. V was clipped by 5 bases and J by 4 bases; unmatched bases: 1. Germline CDR1 is DFQATT and CDR2 is SNEGSKA (reference sequence).

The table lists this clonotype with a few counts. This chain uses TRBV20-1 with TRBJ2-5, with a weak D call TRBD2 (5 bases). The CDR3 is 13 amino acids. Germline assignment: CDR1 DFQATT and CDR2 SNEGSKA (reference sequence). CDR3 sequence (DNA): TGCAGCCCAAGAGGGCCCAGTATGGAGACCCAGTACTTC. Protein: CSPRGPSMETQYF.

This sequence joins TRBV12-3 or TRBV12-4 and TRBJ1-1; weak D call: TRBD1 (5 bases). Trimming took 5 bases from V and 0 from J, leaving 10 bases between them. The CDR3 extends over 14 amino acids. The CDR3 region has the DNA TGTGCCAGCAGTCCGGGACGGCTGAACACTGAAGCTTTCTTT. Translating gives CASSPGRLNTEAFF.